The entry below describes one T cell receptor beta chain. What antigen it recognizes has not been identified. No per-base quality is available; no much larger clone lies one base away. These data come from a study of blood T cell repertoires in COVID-19 (dated by TCRdb to 2018 to 2020). General notes on the study: Samples from collaborators originated in the United States, Italy and Spain and spanned both the acute and convalescent phases of COVID-19. The material from the prospective study consisted of cDNA or gDNA derived from T cells, B-cell-depleted T cells, or PBMCs. Deeply sampled blood TCRbeta repertoires from subjects exposed to, actively infected with, or recovered from COVID-19 were included in the dataset. The repertoires were released in a freely available public database intended as a resource for research on the immune response to SARS-CoV-2. The samples were drawn from the first 160 participants of the ongoing ImmuneRACE study and from 1,200 or so subjects provided by 6 global collaborators. A de-identified subject ID, COVID-19 status, age in years and sex were almost always included in the sample metadata. Where available, HLA class I and class II types were taken from metadata supplied by the sample provider and were not determined by assay-based typing.

TCRbeta CDR3 regions were amplified from genomic DNA using the immunoSEQ Assay, a bias-controlled multiplex PCR. The published analysis was carried out like this. Within the assay, amplification of reference gene primers was used to estimate how many nucleated cells each sample contained. To quantify the absolute abundance of each unique TCRbeta CDR3 rearrangement, sequence reads were collapsed and filtered. For each sample, productive Simpson clonality was calculated as the square root of Simpson's diversity index across productive rearrangements. TCRdb limited this immuneACCESS table to in-frame rearrangements with V and J called. A share of clones is missing; checked studies link under half to unresolved V genes, and the rest is unexplained. V, J and clone size are taken as reported in that table, and D and trimming were inferred from the DNA itself. The sample records 110,000 to 150,000 clones, 85% to 90% of which are singletons. The ten largest account for 11% of the sample.

V loses 4 bases of germline sequence and J loses 4 bases, and the interval between the two ends is 9 bases. CDR3 length: 13 amino acids, cysteine to phenylalanine. CDR3 DNA is the only sequence kept; it has 39 bases, read in frame from the first base. The germline V gene specifies SGHDN as CDR1 and FVKESK as CDR2. General findings and caveats noted by the study authors: The amount of clinical and demographic metadata varied by source and participant and was provided uncurated.

In the prospective study, participants were roughly 18 to 100 years old, resided in fewer than 25 geographic areas of the United States, and were enrolled through a virtual design. Cohort assignment in the prospective study relied on participant-reported clinical history from a screening survey and a study questionnaire. For ImmuneRACE Cohort 3, a participant was defined as recovered based on two consecutive negative NP/OP PCR tests, clearance by a healthcare professional, or resolution of symptoms. Mobile phlebotomists in the prospective study collected whole blood, serum and a nasopharyngeal or oropharyngeal swab from every participant. Over a 2-month period, participants in the prospective study had the option of providing additional blood draws and questionnaires. Blood samples from the prospective study were shipped frozen or at room temperature prior to DNA extraction.

This TCR came from a man aged 55 to 70 who had recovered from COVID-19. The sequence links TRBV14 to TRBJ2-3; the D gene assignment is ambiguous. The sample taken for sequencing was PBMCs or T cells enriched from blood (not recorded which). The DNA is TGTGCCAGCAGCCGACTCTCGGCAGATACGCAGTATTTT. This gives the protein CASSRLSADTQYF. With the rest looked up from the reference TRBV14 and TRBJ2-3 genes rather than sequenced, the full variable domain is EAGVTQFPSHSVIEKGQTVTLRCDPISGHDNLYWYRRVMGKEIKFLLHFVKESKQDESGMPNNRFLAERTGGTYSTLKVQPAELEDSGVYFCASSRLSADTQYFGPGTRLTVL.